The 17 T cell receptor beta chains below come from one sample, sequenced in a study of T-cell memory formation after mild COVID-19. TCRdb analysed the 5' RACE reads with MiXCR anew, one entry per CDR3 protein. The sample records fewer than 50,000 distinct CDR3 sequences, approximately 9.7% being singletons. The specimen sequenced was PBMCs or a T cell subset sorted from them (not recorded which). The receptor source for this set is an adult woman who had mild COVID-19 (a few samples of this study predate the infection). Cell type and time point are not known.

At least ten counts were recorded for this clonotype. This rearrangement joins TRBV5-1 to TRBJ2-3, with D tentatively TRBD1 (6 bases). Germline V lookup: CDR1 SGHRS, CDR2 YFSETQ. Trimming left V 4 bases short and J 2 bases short, with 11 bases between. The CDR3 sequence is 14 residues long. As DNA, the CDR3 is TGCGCCAGCAGCGGCACAGGGTCCACAGATACGCAGTATTTT. It codes for CASSGTGSTDTQYF.

This clonotype was counted only a few times. In nucleotides, the CDR3 is TGTGCCAGCAGTTACTCAGCAGGGGCGGATGGCTACACCTTC. The encoded protein is CASSYSAGADGYTF. The rearrangement links TRBV6-5 to TRBJ1-2, with a possible D match to TRBD1 (6 bases). This CDR3 has 14 residues. V was trimmed by 0 bases and J by 6 bases, leaving 11 bases between them. The germline V gene has CDR1 MNHEY and CDR2 SVGAGI.

In its sample, this clonotype was seen a few times. The chain couples TRBV7-2 to TRBJ2-3, with D maybe TRBD2 (7 bases). The CDR3 spans 15 residues. V shed 1 base and J shed 8 bases, with 16 bases lying between them. Germline CDR1 is SGHTA and CDR2 is FQGNSA. This CDR3 reads CASSLDLTGRGTQYF. CDR3 coding DNA: TGTGCCAGCAGCTTAGATTTAACAGGGAGGGGTACGCAGTATTTT.

The chain has TRBV18 and TRBJ2-7; 12 bases agree with TRBD2. The junction had 7 bases not matched to a gene; V was cut back by 0 bases and J by 4 bases. The germline gives CDR1 KGHSH, CDR2 LQKENI. The CDR3 extends over 17 amino acids. Here the CDR3 reads CASSPPFTSGGLYEQYF. DNA for the CDR3: TGTGCCAGCTCACCACCATTTACTAGCGGGGGGTTGTACGAGCAGTACTTC.

The table lists this clonotype with many counts. The chain uses TRBV5-1 and TRBJ2-7; TRBD2 agrees at 11 bases. J lost 3 bases, V lost 4 bases, and 3 bases had no gene match. This CDR3 has 14 residues. CDR1 and CDR2 from the germline V gene are SGHRS and YFSETQ. For the CDR3, the DNA is TGCGCCAGCAGCACTAGCGGGGGAAACTACGAGCAGTACTTC. It specifies CASSTSGGNYEQYF.

This clonotype is medium-sized in the sample. The chain links TRBV30 to TRBJ1-2, with 7 bases identical to TRBD1. This CDR3 spans 13 amino acids. V gave up 2 bases and J gave up 6 bases; unmatched junction bases: 6. Per the germline V gene, CDR1 is GTSNPN and CDR2 is SVGIG (reference sequence). The CDR3 spells CAWSQGGVDGYTF. CDR3 DNA sequence: TGTGCCTGGAGTCAAGGGGGCGTCGATGGCTACACCTTC.

This CDR3 is CASSYSLSKEGQPMMNTEAFF. In DNA, the CDR3 is TGTGCCAGCAGTTACTCGTTAAGCAAGGAGGGACAGCCTATGATGAACACTGAAGCTTTCTTT. The genes are TRBV6-2 or TRBV6-3 and TRBJ1-1, with TRBD1 identical over 7 bases. Germline V gene lookup returns CDR1 MNHEY and CDR2 SVGEGT. With 0 bases clipped from V and 0 bases from J, the junction kept 19 bases outside the gene matches. The CDR3 covers 21 residues.

Ten or more counts support this clonotype. This rearrangement joins TRBV7-8 to TRBJ1-4, with 8 bases fitting TRBD1. V was clipped by 8 bases and J by 3 bases; unmatched bases: 2. Germline V gene sequence: CDR1 SGHVS, CDR2 FQNEAQ. The CDR3 spans 13 residues. This CDR3 reads CASQGAANEKLFF. CDR3 coding DNA: TGTGCCAGCCAGGGGGCCGCTAATGAAAAACTGTTTTTT.

This chain connects TRBV12-3 or TRBV12-4 to TRBJ1-1; a possible D gene is TRBD1 (6 bases). The CDR3 spans 16 residues. The V and J ends lost 6 bases and 3 bases respectively, with 20 bases between them. CDR3 sequence (DNA): TGTGCCAGCAGGCCCAGGACAGATGTGTGGCACACTGAAGCTTTCTTT. Amino acid sequence: CASRPRTDVWHTEAFF.

This clonotype was picked up a small number of times. The V and J genes are TRBV5-6 and TRBJ2-1; 7 bases map to TRBD1. The CDR3 runs to 16 residues. V lost 0 bases and J lost 0; bases outside the gene matches: 3. Germline CDR1 and CDR2: SGHDT and YYEEEE. CDR3 protein: CASSLGDRFSYNEQFF. The DNA for the CDR3 is TGTGCCAGCAGCTTGGGGGACAGATTCTCCTACAATGAGCAGTTCTTC. The variable domain in full, with the rest retrieved from reference TRBV5-6 and TRBJ2-1, is DAGVTQSPTHLIKTRGQQVTLRCSPKSGHDTVSWYQQALGQGPQFIFQYYEEEERQRGNFPDRFSGHQFPNYSSELNVNALLLGDSALYLCASSLGDRFSYNEQFFGPGTRLTVL.

The rearrangement links TRBV20-1 to TRBJ2-7; tentative D call: TRBD2 (6 bases). Germline values: CDR1 DFQATT, CDR2 SNEGSKA (reference sequence). This CDR3 is built from 15 residues. Trimming cost V 4 bases and J 1 base, with 17 bases left between them. The CDR3 nucleotides read TGCAGTGCTAACCCCCACCAGGGAGGATCCTACGAGCAGTACTTC. This sequence encodes CSANPHQGGSYEQYF.

The chain is built from TRBV27 and TRBJ1-2; no definite D call. The germline gives CDR1 MNHEY, CDR2 SMNVEV (reference sequence). The CDR3 sequence is 12 residues long. Trimming shortened V by 2 bases and J by 4 bases, and 5 bases separated the two germline ends. The CDR3 region is CASSLKGYGYTF. CDR3 in DNA: TGTGCCAGCAGTTTAAAGGGCTATGGCTACACCTTC.

The chain's CDR3 is CASSSIGHPSTGELFF. CDR3 nucleotides: TGTGCCAGCAGTTCGATAGGACATCCTTCGACCGGGGAGCTGTTTTTT. This rearrangement joins TRBV28 to TRBJ2-2; tentatively, D is TRBD1 (5 bases). The V end was cut by 4 bases, the J end by 5 bases, with 17 bases between. This CDR3 comprises 16 residues. Germline assignment: CDR1 MDHEN and CDR2 SYDVKM.

The CDR3 is CASSDRDRGSYEQYF. Written as DNA, the CDR3 is TGTGCCAGCAGCGACCGGGACAGGGGGAGCTACGAGCAGTACTTC. The chain links TRBV13 to TRBJ2-7, with TRBD1 matching 11 bases. Germline loops: CDR1 PRHDT, CDR2 FYEKMQ (reference sequence). V lost 5 bases, J lost 3 bases, and 6 bases stayed unmatched. The CDR3 loop spans 15 amino acids.

This clonotype was recorded at least ten times. The chain links TRBV5-1 to TRBJ2-1; D remains unclear. CDR3 length: 11 amino acids. The V and J ends lost 3 bases and 9 bases respectively, with 7 bases between them. Germline lookup yields CDR1 SGHRS and CDR2 YFSETQ. CDR3 coding DNA: TGCGCCAGCAGCTCCGAGATTGAGCAGTTCTTC. Its translation: CASSSEIEQFF. The whole variable domain, remainder taken from reference TRBV5-1 and TRBJ2-1, is KAGVTQTPRYLIKTRGQQVTLSCSPISGHRSVSWYQQTPGQGLQFLFEYFSETQRNKGNFPGRFSGRQFSNSRSEMNVSTLELGDSALYLCASSSEIEQFFGPGTRLTVL.

This clonotype was observed a handful of times. The gene calls are TRBV9 and TRBJ2-5, with D possibly called TRBD1 or TRBD2 (5 bases each). The germline CDR1 and CDR2 sequences are SGDLS and YYNGEE. The CDR3 runs 15 residues. Trimming removed 3 bases at V and 5 bases at J, with 17 bases between. The CDR3: CASSAQPQGRETQYF. CDR3 nucleotide sequence: TGTGCCAGCAGCGCCCAACCTCAGGGACGCGAGACCCAGTACTTC.

This clonotype was seen more than once but under ten times. V gene TRBV19 combines with J gene TRBJ1-3; D is unclear. Germline V gives CDR1 LNHDA, CDR2 SQIVND (reference sequence). V lost 9 bases to trimming and J lost 0 bases, with 15 bases between them. The CDR3 runs 15 residues. The CDR3 spells CASMSKRASGNTIYF. The CDR3 DNA follows: TGTGCCAGCATGAGTAAGAGGGCCTCTGGAAACACCATATATTTT.